The 26 T cell receptor beta chains listed next were all sequenced from one sample in a study of regulatory T cells in long-lasting Graves disease. Sequencing libraries for TCR beta were prepared with iRepertoire HTBI primers and Arm-PCR of CDR3 regions. A single record per CDR3 protein comes from TCRdb applying MiXCR to the multiplex PCR reads. The profile shows about 400,000 distinct CDR3 sequences, 20% to 25% of them singletons. The time point denotes: persistent/refractory GD, antithyroid drugs over 5 years with positive TRAb. PBMC RNA was the source of the TCR library. Here the sequenced sample was peripheral blood mononuclear cells (PBMCs), taken when the disease was refractory, from a patient treated with antithyroid drugs. Every receptor here comes from a female donor with Graves disease.

This clonotype was recorded many times. This rearrangement joins TRBV3-1 to TRBJ2-7, with 10 bases aligning to TRBD2. CDR3 length: 15 residues. Germline assignment: CDR1 LGHDT and CDR2 YNNKEL (reference sequence). Trimming at V came to 6 bases and at J to 0 bases, leaving 5 bases not matched to a gene. CDR3 in amino acids: CASRRTSGDSYEQYF. In nucleotides, the CDR3 is TGTGCCAGCAGGCGGACTAGCGGAGACTCCTACGAGCAGTACTTC.

There are a few counts of this clonotype. V is TRBV28 and J is TRBJ2-7; TRBD2 matches at 9 bases. Germline-derived CDR1 and CDR2 are MDHEN and SYDVKM. This CDR3 contains 14 residues. V gave up 3 bases and J gave up 6 bases; unmatched junction bases: 6. The CDR3 sequence is CASSLAGGPGEQYF. As DNA, the CDR3 is TGTGCCAGCAGTTTGGCGGGAGGGCCGGGCGAGCAGTACTTC.

This clonotype was seen only a few times. The chain carries TRBV7-9 and TRBJ2-7; possibly TRBD1 or TRBD2 for D (5 bases each). V lost 5 bases and J lost 3, with 20 bases in between. CDR3 size: 16 residues. Germline assignment: CDR1 SEHNR and CDR2 FQNEAQ (reference sequence). In DNA, the CDR3 is TGTGCCAGCAGCGATAGAGGGGATGACAGAATCTACGAGCAGTACTTC. It yields the protein CASSDRGDDRIYEQYF.

The sample holds many counts of this clonotype. The chain combines TRBV2 with TRBJ2-7; TRBD1 matches 8 bases. V shed 6 bases and J 3 bases; nucleotides not matched to a gene: 10. Germline CDR1 is SNHLY and CDR2 is FYNNEI. The CDR3 sequence is 15 residues long. Written as DNA, the CDR3 is TGTGCCAGCAGGGCCCCCGACAGGGGTGGCTACGAGCAGTACTTC. The encoded protein is CASRAPDRGGYEQYF.

The V and J genes are TRBV11-3 and TRBJ2-2; perhaps TRBD1 as D (6 bases). The V gene lost 6 bases and the J gene lost 1 base, with 9 bases spanning the gap. CDR1 and CDR2 (germline): SGHNT, YENEEA. This CDR3 contains 14 residues. The CDR3, as DNA: TGTGCCAGCAGACTGGGACAGAACACCGGGGAGCTGTTTTTT. Translating gives CASRLGQNTGELFF.

This clonotype was detected a few times. The gene calls are TRBV6-1 and TRBJ2-7; TRBD2 agrees at 7 bases. Per the germline V gene, CDR1 is MNHNS and CDR2 is SASEGT. The CDR3 is made up of 13 amino acids. Trimming at V came to 8 bases and at J to 6 bases, leaving 10 bases not matched to a gene. The CDR3 sequence: CASGVWEGLEQYF. The CDR3 DNA reads TGTGCCAGCGGGGTTTGGGAGGGCCTCGAGCAGTACTTC.

V usage is TRBV12-3 or TRBV12-4 and J usage is TRBJ2-7, with 10 positions matching TRBD2. V dropped 5 bases and J dropped 2; count of bases not matched to a gene: 9. The CDR3 is made up of 16 amino acids. The CDR3 here is CASSPTASGRAYEQYF. CDR3 in DNA: TGTGCCAGCAGTCCCACGGCCAGCGGGAGGGCCTACGAGCAGTACTTC.

This clonotype has just a few counts. V is TRBV28 and J is TRBJ2-5, with D perhaps TRBD2 (5 bases). Germline CDR1 and CDR2: MDHEN and SYDVKM. The CDR3 is 20 amino acids. Trimming removed 6 bases from V and 1 base from J, with 30 bases in between. The CDR3 region has the DNA TGTGCCAGCAGCCCCTTCGGAGAGTTGGCGGGCCTATCCATCCAAGAGACCCAGTACTTC. Its protein product is CASSPFGELAGLSIQETQYF.

This clonotype was observed a handful of times. The chain links TRBV6-2 or TRBV6-3 to TRBJ2-1, with 7 bases fitting TRBD2. V trimming: 0 bases; J trimming: 3 bases; junction bases outside the gene matches: 8. In germline, CDR1 is MNHEY, CDR2 SVGEGT. The CDR3 is 17 amino acids. CDR3 region: CASSYSPPSGLYNEQFF. The CDR3 DNA reads as TGTGCCAGCAGTTACTCACCTCCTAGCGGACTCTACAATGAGCAGTTCTTC.

The genes are TRBV19 and TRBJ2-1, with 7 bases fitting TRBD2. Germline values: CDR1 LNHDA, CDR2 SQIVND (reference sequence). The CDR3 consists of 17 residues. J was trimmed by 6 bases and V by 7 bases; bases with no gene match: 18. CDR3 sequence: CASKRLGGRAVGNEQFF. DNA of the CDR3: TGTGCCAGTAAGCGGTTAGGTGGGAGGGCCGTTGGCAATGAGCAGTTCTTC.

This clonotype was seen a handful of times. The J gene is TRBJ2-7, the V gene TRBV20-1, with D possibly being TRBD2 (6 bases). The CDR3 length is 14 residues. CDR1 and CDR2 (germline): DFQATT, SNEGSKA (reference sequence). Trimming took 3 bases from V and 0 from J, leaving 12 bases between them. The CDR3 here is CSASGGFSSYEQYF. The CDR3 region has the DNA TGCAGTGCTAGTGGGGGGTTTAGCTCCTACGAGCAGTACTTC.

The rearrangement uses TRBV6-1 and TRBJ2-7, with D possibly TRBD2 on 6 matching bases. The CDR3 is 11 residues long. Trimming removed 6 bases at V and 6 bases at J, with 9 bases between. The V gene's germline CDR1 is MNHNS and CDR2 SASEGT. This chain's CDR3 is CASREGSEQYF. The CDR3 region has the DNA TGTGCCAGCAGGGAGGGTTCCGAGCAGTACTTC.

CDR3 sequence: CASSLLGVEETQYF. In nucleotides, the CDR3 is TGCGCCAGCAGCTTGTTGGGGGTAGAAGAGACCCAGTACTTC. This sequence joins TRBV5-1 and TRBJ2-5; D might be TRBD1 or TRBD2, each matching 5 bases. The germline V gene has CDR1 SGHRS and CDR2 YFSETQ. With 1 base removed from V and 3 bases from J, the gap between germline ends came to 10 bases. This CDR3 has 14 residues.

This clonotype came up many times. The V gene is TRBV7-2, the J gene TRBJ1-2; TRBD1 aligns across 7 bases. The CDR3 sequence is 13 residues long. V lost 6 bases to trimming and J lost 5 bases; unmatched junction nucleotides: 6. Germline loops: CDR1 SGHTA, CDR2 FQGNSA. The CDR3 DNA reads as TGTGCCAGCAGTTTCGGACAGGCTTATGGCTACACCTTC. Its protein is CASSFGQAYGYTF.

This clonotype appeared a few times. The chain has TRBV27 and TRBJ1-4; 8 nucleotides match TRBD1. Trimming took 2 bases from V and 8 from J; bases not matched to a gene: 7. The CDR3 is made up of 15 amino acids. Germline loops: CDR1 MNHEY, CDR2 SMNVEV (reference sequence). CDR3 sequence (DNA): TGTGCCAGCAGTTTACGGACAGGGACGCGGGAAAAACTGTTTTTT. This encodes CASSLRTGTREKLFF. The variable domain in full, with the rest retrieved from reference TRBV27 and TRBJ1-4, is EAQVTQNPRYLITVTGKKLTVTCSQNMNHEYMSWYRQDPGLGLRQIYYSMNVEVTDKGDVPEGYKVSRKEKRNFPLILESPSPNQTSLYFCASSLRTGTREKLFFGSGTQLSVL.

This clonotype was counted at least ten times. This chain joins TRBV2 and TRBJ2-4, with 12 bases lining up with TRBD1. The CDR3 length is 16 residues. V lost 8 bases and J lost 4; bases outside the gene matches: 9. Per germline, CDR1 SNHLY and CDR2 FYNNEI. The CDR3 loop is CASRGGQGARKNIQYF. The CDR3, as DNA: TGTGCCAGCCGCGGGGGACAGGGGGCTCGGAAAAACATTCAGTACTTC.

V gene TRBV6-1 combines with J gene TRBJ1-1, with D unclear. CDR1 and CDR2 from the germline V gene are MNHNS and SASEGT. The CDR3 spans 11 residues. Trimming pared 6 bases from V and 8 bases from J, leaving 10 bases between. The CDR3 coding sequence is TGTGCCAGCAGAACAACACCAGAAGCTTTCTTT. Amino acid sequence: CASRTTPEAFF.

The CDR3 protein is CSATGSAYQETQYF. The DNA of the CDR3 is TGCAGTGCGACAGGGAGCGCATACCAAGAGACCCAGTACTTC. The chain couples TRBV20-1 to TRBJ2-5; 7 nucleotides match TRBD1. Trimming at V came to 6 bases and at J to 0 bases, leaving 7 bases not matched to a gene. The CDR3 is 14 residues long. Germline CDR1 and CDR2: DFQATT and SNEGSKA (reference sequence).

The gene calls are TRBV28 and TRBJ2-7, with unresolved D. Germline V gene lookup returns CDR1 MDHEN and CDR2 SYDVKM. V lost 6 bases and J 4 bases, leaving 16 bases between the germline ends. CDR3 length: 14 residues. CDR3 DNA sequence: TGTGCCAGCAGCTACGGGCTTATAGGGTACGAGCAGTACTTC. Its translation: CASSYGLIGYEQYF.

J is TRBJ2-1 and V is TRBV12-3 or TRBV12-4; 12 nucleotides line up with TRBD2. V was clipped by 6 bases and J by 10 bases; unmatched bases: 10. The CDR3 length is 15 residues. CDR3 sequence: CASRHYLAGGLEQFF. CDR3 DNA sequence: TGTGCCAGCAGACACTATCTAGCGGGAGGGTTGGAGCAGTTCTTC.

In this sample, this clonotype turned up many times. V usage is TRBV12-3 or TRBV12-4 and J usage is TRBJ2-7; 7 positions agree with TRBD2. V lost 6 bases and J lost 5; bases outside the gene matches: 7. This CDR3 has 13 amino acids. The CDR3 DNA reads as TGTGCCAGCAGACCCGGGGGGTATAACGAGCAGTACTTC. It yields the protein CASRPGGYNEQYF.

The rearrangement joins TRBV20-1 to TRBJ1-4; D gene ambiguous. The length of the CDR3 is 15 residues. Germline lookup yields CDR1 DFQATT and CDR2 SNEGSKA (reference sequence). V lost 0 bases and J lost 6, with 14 bases in between. The CDR3 region has the DNA TGCAGTGCTAGAGATGACGGGGTCTGGGATGAAAAACTGTTTTTT. This encodes CSARDDGVWDEKLFF.

This clonotype came up a few times. The genes are TRBV6-1 and TRBJ2-7; 7 nucleotides line up with TRBD2. CDR1 and CDR2 from the germline V gene are MNHNS and SASEGT. V shed 6 bases, J shed 0 bases, and the junction held 11 bases outside the gene matches. The CDR3 runs to 16 residues. In nucleotides, the CDR3 is TGTGCCAGCAGACGCGGCGGGGCGGGAGTCTCCTACGAGCAGTACTTC. Its translation: CASRRGGAGVSYEQYF.

The rearrangement uses TRBV20-1 and TRBJ2-7, with D maybe TRBD1 (6 bases). V was trimmed by 0 bases and J by 0 bases, leaving 24 bases between them. The CDR3 sequence is 19 residues long. The germline CDR1 and CDR2 sequences are DFQATT and SNEGSKA (reference sequence). The DNA for the CDR3 is TGCAGTGCTAGAGATTATTATGGGAACAGGGAGACCCGCTCCTACGAGCAGTACTTC. Its protein is CSARDYYGNRETRSYEQYF.

J is TRBJ1-2 and V is TRBV24-1; 7 nucleotides agree with TRBD1. CDR1 and CDR2 (germline): KGHDR, SFDVKD. This CDR3 has 13 amino acids. The V and J ends lost 4 bases and 5 bases, in that order; junction bases with no gene match: 3. The CDR3, as DNA: TGTGCCACCAGTGAAGGGACAGAGTATGGCTACACCTTC. Its protein product is CATSEGTEYGYTF.

V is TRBV20-1 and J is TRBJ2-1; D not certain. The germline V gene has CDR1 DFQATT and CDR2 SNEGSKA (reference sequence). This CDR3 has 17 residues. The germline V and J ends were trimmed by 5 bases and 7 bases, with 27 bases remaining between them. CDR3 DNA: TGCAGTGCTGGTGACATTTCCCCACTCCGCTTCACAAATGAGCAGTTCTTC. Amino acid sequence: CSAGDISPLRFTNEQFF.